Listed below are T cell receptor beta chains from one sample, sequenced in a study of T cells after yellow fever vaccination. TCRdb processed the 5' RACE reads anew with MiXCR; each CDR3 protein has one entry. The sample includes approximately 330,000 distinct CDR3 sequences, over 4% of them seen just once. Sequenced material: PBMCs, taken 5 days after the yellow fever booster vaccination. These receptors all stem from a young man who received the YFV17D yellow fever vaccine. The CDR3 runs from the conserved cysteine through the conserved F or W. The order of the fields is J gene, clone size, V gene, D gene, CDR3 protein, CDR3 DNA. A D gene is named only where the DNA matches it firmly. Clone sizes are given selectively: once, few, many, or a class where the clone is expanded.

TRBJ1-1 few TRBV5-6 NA CASSTTSTGTEAFF TGTGCCAGCAGCACGACTTCTACGGGAACTGAAGCTTTCTTT
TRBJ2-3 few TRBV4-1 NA CASSQEYTDTQYF TGCGCCAGCAGCCAAGAATACACAGATACGCAGTATTTT
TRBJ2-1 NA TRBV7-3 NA CASSSPEEPNEQFF TGTGCCAGCAGCTCCCCCGAGGAACCCAATGAGCAGTTCTTC
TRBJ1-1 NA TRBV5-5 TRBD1 CASSLVGGGLNTEAFF TGTGCCAGCAGCTTGGTCGGAGGGGGCCTGAACACTGAAGCTTTCTTT
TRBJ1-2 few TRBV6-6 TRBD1 CASRNPGGHYGYTF TGTGCCAGCAGAAATCCAGGGGGGCACTATGGCTACACCTTC
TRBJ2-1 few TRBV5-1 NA CASSRTRDHSYNEQFF TGCGCCAGCAGCCGGACCCGGGACCACTCCTACAATGAGCAGTTCTTC
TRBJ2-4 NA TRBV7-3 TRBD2 CASSSSGTFALAKNIQYF TGTGCCAGCAGCTCTAGCGGGACCTTCGCCCTAGCCAAAAACATTCAGTACTTC
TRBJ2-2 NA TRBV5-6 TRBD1 CASSLAWTGESGELFF TGTGCCAGCAGCTTGGCTTGGACAGGGGAATCCGGGGAGCTGTTTTTT
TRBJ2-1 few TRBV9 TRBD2 CASSAHKLAGGYLDYNEQFF TGTGCCAGCAGCGCACACAAACTAGCGGGGGGGTACTTAGACTACAATGAGCAGTTCTTC
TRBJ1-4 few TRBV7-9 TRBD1 CASSTGQEKLFF TGTGCCAGCAGCACGGGACAGGAAAAACTGTTTTTT
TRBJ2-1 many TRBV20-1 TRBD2 CSAPLAGTWDNEQFF TGCAGTGCACCACTAGCGGGGACCTGGGACAATGAGCAGTTCTTC
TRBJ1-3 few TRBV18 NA CASSPNRQISGNTIYF TGTGCCAGCTCGCCTAACCGACAGATCTCTGGAAACACCATATATTTT
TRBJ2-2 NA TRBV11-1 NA CASRDIRELFF TGTGCCAGCAGAGACATTCGGGAGCTGTTTTTT
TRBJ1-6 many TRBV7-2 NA CASSLASNSPLHF TGTGCCAGCAGCTTAGCATCCAATTCACCCCTCCACTTT
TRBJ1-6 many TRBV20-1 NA CSARDLGKRGSNSPLHF TGCAGTGCTAGAGACTTGGGAAAGAGGGGCTCAAATTCACCCCTCCACTTT
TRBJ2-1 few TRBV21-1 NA CARKRQNWSKTGTSGENEQFF TGTGCCAGGAAAAGACAGAACTGGAGTAAAACCGGGACTAGCGGGGAAAATGAGCAGTTCTTC
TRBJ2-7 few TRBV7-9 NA CASSPSSGGLPYEQYF TGTGCCAGCAGCCCCTCCTCCGGGGGGCTACCCTACGAGCAGTACTTC
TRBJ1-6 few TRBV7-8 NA CASSSRTPDTLHF TGTGCCAGCAGCTCCCGGACCCCCGACACCCTCCACTTT
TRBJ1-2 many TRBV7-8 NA CASSPSGPSGYTF TGTGCCAGCAGCCCGAGCGGGCCTTCTGGCTACACCTTC
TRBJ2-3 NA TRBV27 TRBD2 CASSLEGRSGGADTQYF TGTGCCAGCAGTTTAGAGGGGCGTAGCGGGGGGGCAGATACGCAGTATTTT
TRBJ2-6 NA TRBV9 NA CASSGGSFLSANVLTF TGTGCCAGCAGTGGGGGTTCATTTCTGTCGGCCAACGTCCTGACTTTC
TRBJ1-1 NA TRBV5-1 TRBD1 CASSLANRGRDTEAFF TGCGCCAGCAGCTTGGCGAACAGGGGGCGGGACACTGAAGCTTTCTTT
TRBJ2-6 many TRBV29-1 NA CSVAMVGANVLTF TGCAGCGTTGCCATGGTCGGGGCCAACGTCCTGACTTTC
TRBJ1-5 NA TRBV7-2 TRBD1 CASSLDLQGAFQPQHF TGTGCCAGCAGCTTGGACTTACAGGGGGCATTTCAGCCCCAGCATTTT
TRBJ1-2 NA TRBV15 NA CATSPAGWAYTF TGTGCCACCAGCCCCGCGGGGTGGGCCTACACCTTC
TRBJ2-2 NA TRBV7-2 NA CASSQGPTGELFF TGTGCCAGCAGCCAAGGCCCCACCGGGGAGCTGTTTTTT
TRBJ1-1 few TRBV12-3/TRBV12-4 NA CASSQETEAFF TGTGCCAGCAGCCAGGAGACTGAAGCTTTCTTT
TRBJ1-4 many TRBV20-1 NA CSAFKAGLGGVF TGCAGTGCCTTCAAGGCGGGTTTAGGCGGGGTTTTT
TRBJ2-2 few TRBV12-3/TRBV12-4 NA CASSPRLGGELFF TGTGCCAGCAGTCCTAGACTAGGGGGGGAGCTGTTTTTT
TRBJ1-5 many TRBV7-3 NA CASSSFPGQPQHF TGTGCCAGCAGCTCCTTTCCGGGCCAGCCCCAGCATTTT
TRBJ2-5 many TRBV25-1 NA CASSMSGAGETQYF TGTGCCAGCAGCATGTCGGGGGCCGGAGAGACCCAGTACTTC
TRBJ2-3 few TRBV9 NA CASSEMGGLSTDTQYF TGTGCCAGCAGCGAGATGGGGGGGCTTAGCACAGATACGCAGTATTTT
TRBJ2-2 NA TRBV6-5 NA CASRAGGELFF TGTGCCAGCCGTGCGGGCGGGGAGCTGTTTTTT
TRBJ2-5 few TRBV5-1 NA CASSLFSGLETQYF TGCGCCAGCAGCTTGTTCTCAGGGCTGGAGACCCAGTACTTC
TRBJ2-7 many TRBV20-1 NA CSARDSVRPYEQYF TGCAGTGCTAGAGATTCAGTAAGGCCCTACGAGCAGTACTTC
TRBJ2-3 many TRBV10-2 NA CASSESSDTQYF TGCGCCAGCAGTGAGTCGTCAGATACGCAGTATTTT
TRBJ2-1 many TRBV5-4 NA CASSLEGLRSEQFF TGTGCCAGCAGCTTGGAGGGGCTGCGTAGTGAGCAGTTCTTC
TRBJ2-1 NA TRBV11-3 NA CASSLEEFDEQFF TGTGCCAGCAGCTTAGAAGAATTCGATGAGCAGTTCTTC
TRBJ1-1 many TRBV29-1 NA CSVDSGNTEAFF TGCAGCGTTGATTCGGGTAACACTGAAGCTTTCTTT
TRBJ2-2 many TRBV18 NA CASSPPPPGELFF TGTGCCAGCTCACCACCCCCCCCGGGGGAGCTGTTTTTT
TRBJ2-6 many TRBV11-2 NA CASSLSDSSGANVLTF TGTGCCAGCAGCTTATCGGACAGCTCTGGGGCCAACGTCCTGACTTTC
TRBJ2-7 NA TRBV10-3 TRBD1 CAISGGTGEIYEQYF TGTGCCATCAGTGGGGGGACAGGGGAGATCTACGAGCAGTACTTC
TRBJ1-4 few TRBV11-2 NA CASSSLGITNEKLFF TGTGCCAGCAGCTCCCTGGGGATTACTAATGAAAAACTGTTTTTT
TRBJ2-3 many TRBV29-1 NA CSVNSEGADTQYF TGCAGCGTAAATTCGGAAGGGGCAGATACGCAGTATTTT
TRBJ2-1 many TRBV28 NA CASSPASLLYNEQFF TGTGCCAGCAGTCCAGCTTCCTTACTCTACAATGAGCAGTTCTTC
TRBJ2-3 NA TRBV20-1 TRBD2 CSARALTSGTSTDTQYF TGCAGTGCTAGAGCTCTGACTAGCGGGACAAGCACAGATACGCAGTATTTT
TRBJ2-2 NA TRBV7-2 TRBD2 CASSLPRSGGWSTGELFF TGTGCCAGCAGCTTACCGAGGAGCGGGGGATGGAGCACCGGGGAGCTGTTTTTT
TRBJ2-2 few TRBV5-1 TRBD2 CASSIRTSGFPGELFF TGCGCCAGCAGCATAAGGACTAGCGGGTTCCCCGGGGAGCTGTTTTTT
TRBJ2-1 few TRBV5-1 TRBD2 CASSPGTRVEDEQFF TGCGCCAGCAGCCCCGGGACTAGGGTCGAAGATGAGCAGTTCTTC
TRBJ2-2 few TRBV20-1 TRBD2 CSASLAGGNTGELFF TGCAGTGCTAGCCTAGCGGGGGGTAACACCGGGGAGCTGTTTTTT
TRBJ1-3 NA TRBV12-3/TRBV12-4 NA CASSFKGSGNTIYF TGTGCCAGCAGTTTTAAAGGTTCCGGAAACACCATATATTTT
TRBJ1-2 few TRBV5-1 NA CASSLTGLRYGYTF TGCGCCAGCAGCTTAACCGGGCTACGCTATGGCTACACCTTC
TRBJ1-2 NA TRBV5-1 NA CASSLGTAGYTF TGCGCCAGCAGCTTGGGGACAGCCGGCTACACCTTC
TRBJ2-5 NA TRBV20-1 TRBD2 CSAPLAGRETQYF TGCAGTGCCCCCCTAGCGGGTAGGGAGACCCAGTACTTC
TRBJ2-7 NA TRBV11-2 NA CASSFQGSEQYF TGTGCCAGCAGCTTCCAGGGGAGCGAGCAGTACTTC